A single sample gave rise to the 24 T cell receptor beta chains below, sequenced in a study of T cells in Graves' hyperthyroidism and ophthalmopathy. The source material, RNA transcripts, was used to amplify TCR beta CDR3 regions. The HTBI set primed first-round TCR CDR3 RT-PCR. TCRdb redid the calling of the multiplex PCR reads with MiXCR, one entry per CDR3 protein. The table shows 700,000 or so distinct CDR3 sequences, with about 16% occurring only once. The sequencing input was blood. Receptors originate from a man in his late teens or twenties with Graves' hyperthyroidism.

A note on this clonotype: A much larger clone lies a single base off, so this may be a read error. In DNA form, the CDR3 reads TGTGCCACCAGCAGAGATGGGACAGAGGACGGTGGCTACACCTTC. It encodes CATSRDGTEDGGYTF. This rearrangement joins TRBV15 to TRBJ1-2, with 7 positions matching TRBD1. Germline values: CDR1 LNHNV, CDR2 YYDKDF (reference sequence). The CDR3 contains 15 residues. V gave up 0 bases and J gave up 7 bases; unmatched junction bases: 8.

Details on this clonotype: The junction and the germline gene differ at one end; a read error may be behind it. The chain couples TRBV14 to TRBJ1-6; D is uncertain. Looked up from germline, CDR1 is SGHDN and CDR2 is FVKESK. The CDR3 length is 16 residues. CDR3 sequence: CVSSQLGSSYNSPLHF. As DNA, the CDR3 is TGTGTCAGCAGCCAATTAGGGAGCTCCTATAATTCACCCCTCCACTTT.

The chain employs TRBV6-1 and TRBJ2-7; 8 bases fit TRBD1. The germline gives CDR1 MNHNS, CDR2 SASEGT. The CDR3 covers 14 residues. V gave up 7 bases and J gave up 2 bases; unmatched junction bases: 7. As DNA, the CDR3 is TGTGCCAGCACTTTGACAGGGGTCACCTACGAGCAGTACTTC. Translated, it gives CASTLTGVTYEQYF.

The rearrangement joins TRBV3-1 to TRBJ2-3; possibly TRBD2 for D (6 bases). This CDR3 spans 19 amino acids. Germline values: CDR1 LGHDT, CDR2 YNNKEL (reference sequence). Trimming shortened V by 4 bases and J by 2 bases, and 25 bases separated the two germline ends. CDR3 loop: CASSLNHRRGTGDTDTQYF. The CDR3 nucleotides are TGTGCCAGCAGCCTGAACCACCGACGGGGGACGGGGGACACAGATACGCAGTATTTT.

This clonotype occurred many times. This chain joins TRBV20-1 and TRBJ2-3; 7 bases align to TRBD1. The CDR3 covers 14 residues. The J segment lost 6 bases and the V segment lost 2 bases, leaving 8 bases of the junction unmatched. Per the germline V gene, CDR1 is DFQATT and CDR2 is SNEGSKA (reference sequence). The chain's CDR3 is CSARTPTGKDTQYF. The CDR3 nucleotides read TGCAGTGCTAGAACTCCGACAGGGAAGGATACGCAGTATTTT.

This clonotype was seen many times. The CDR3 protein is CASTQPLAGGATTDTQYF. The CDR3 DNA reads as TGTGCCAGCACCCAACCTTTAGCGGGAGGGGCCACTACAGATACGCAGTATTTT. The chain has TRBV6-1 and TRBJ2-3; 11 bases agree with TRBD2. After removal of 7 bases from V and 3 bases from J, the junction contained 15 bases not matched to a gene. CDR3 length: 18 residues. Germline V gene sequence: CDR1 MNHNS, CDR2 SASEGT.

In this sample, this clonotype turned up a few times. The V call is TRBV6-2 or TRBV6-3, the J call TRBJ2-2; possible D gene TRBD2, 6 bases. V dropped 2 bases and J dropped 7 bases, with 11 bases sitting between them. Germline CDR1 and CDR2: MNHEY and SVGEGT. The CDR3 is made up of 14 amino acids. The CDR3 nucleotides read TGTGCCAGCAGTTACCGGGGGTTGGACGGGGAGCTGTTTTTT. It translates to CASSYRGLDGELFF.

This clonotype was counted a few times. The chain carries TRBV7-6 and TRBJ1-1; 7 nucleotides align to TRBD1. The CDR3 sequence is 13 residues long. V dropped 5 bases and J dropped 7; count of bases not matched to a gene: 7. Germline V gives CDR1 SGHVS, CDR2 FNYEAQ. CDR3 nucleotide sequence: TGTGCCAGCAGCCGAGGGGGCGGCGGTGAAGCTTTCTTT. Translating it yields CASSRGGGGEAFF.

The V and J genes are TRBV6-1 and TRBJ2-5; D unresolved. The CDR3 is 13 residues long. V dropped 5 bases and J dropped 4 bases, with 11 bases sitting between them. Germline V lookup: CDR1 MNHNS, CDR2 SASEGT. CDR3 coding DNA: TGTGCCAGCAGTCAGTCCCCGGCAGAGACCCAGTACTTC. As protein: CASSQSPAETQYF.

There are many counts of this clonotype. Here the CDR3 reads CSASRRGSTDTQYF. CDR3 DNA: TGCAGTGCTAGTAGACGGGGGAGCACAGATACGCAGTATTTT. The V call is TRBV20-1, the J call TRBJ2-3; weak D call: TRBD2 (6 bases). Looked up from germline, CDR1 is DFQATT and CDR2 is SNEGSKA (reference sequence). V was trimmed by 3 bases and J by 0 bases, leaving 10 bases between them. This CDR3 has 14 amino acids.

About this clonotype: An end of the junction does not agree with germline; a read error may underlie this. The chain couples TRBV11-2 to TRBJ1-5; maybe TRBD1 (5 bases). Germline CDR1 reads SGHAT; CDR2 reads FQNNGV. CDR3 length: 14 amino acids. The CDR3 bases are TGTGCCAGCGGCTTAGCCGGGGCCGGTCAGCCCCAGCATTTT. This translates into CASGLAGAGQPQHF.

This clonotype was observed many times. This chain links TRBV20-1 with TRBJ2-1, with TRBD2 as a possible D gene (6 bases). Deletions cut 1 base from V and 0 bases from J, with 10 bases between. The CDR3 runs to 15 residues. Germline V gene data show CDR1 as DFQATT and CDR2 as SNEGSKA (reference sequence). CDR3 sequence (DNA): TGCAGTGCTAGAGCGGGAGAGGGCTCCTACAATGAGCAGTTCTTC. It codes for CSARAGEGSYNEQFF.

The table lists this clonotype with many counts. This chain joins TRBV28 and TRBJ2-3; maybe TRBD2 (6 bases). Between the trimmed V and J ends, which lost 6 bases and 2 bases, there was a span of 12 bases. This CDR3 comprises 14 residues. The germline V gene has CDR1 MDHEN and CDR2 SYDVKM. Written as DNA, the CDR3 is TGTGCCAGCAGGGCAGGGACTTCCACAGATACGCAGTATTTT. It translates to CASRAGTSTDTQYF.

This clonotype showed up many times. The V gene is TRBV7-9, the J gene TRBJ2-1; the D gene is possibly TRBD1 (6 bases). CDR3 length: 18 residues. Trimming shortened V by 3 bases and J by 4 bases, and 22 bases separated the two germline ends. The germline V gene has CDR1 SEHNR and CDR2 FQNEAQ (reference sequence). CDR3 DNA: TGTGCCAGCAGCTTCGTTTCCTCGGGCAGGGGAAAATACAATGAGCAGTTCTTC. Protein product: CASSFVSSGRGKYNEQFF.

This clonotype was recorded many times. As DNA, the CDR3 is TGTGCCAGCAGTACCCGACTAGCGGGAGCGACAGATACGCAGTATTTT. Protein sequence: CASSTRLAGATDTQYF. V is TRBV6-1 and J is TRBJ2-3; TRBD2 matches at 12 bases. The V gene end was trimmed by 5 bases and the J gene end by 3 bases; junction bases not matched to a gene: 6. The CDR3 has 16 residues. From germline, CDR1 is MNHNS and CDR2 SASEGT.

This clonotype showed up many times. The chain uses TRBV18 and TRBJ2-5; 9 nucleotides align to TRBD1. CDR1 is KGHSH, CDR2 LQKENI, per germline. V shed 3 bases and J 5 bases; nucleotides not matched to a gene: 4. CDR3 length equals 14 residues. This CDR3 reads CASSPRDRAETQYF. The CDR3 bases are TGTGCCAGCTCACCTAGGGACAGGGCGGAGACCCAGTACTTC.

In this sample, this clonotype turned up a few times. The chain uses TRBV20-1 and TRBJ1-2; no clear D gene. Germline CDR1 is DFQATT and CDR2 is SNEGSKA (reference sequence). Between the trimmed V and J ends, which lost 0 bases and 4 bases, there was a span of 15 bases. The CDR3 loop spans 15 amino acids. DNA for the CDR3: TGCAGTGCTAGAGATTCGTCGAGGATGTTCTATGGCTACACCTTC. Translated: CSARDSSRMFYGYTF.

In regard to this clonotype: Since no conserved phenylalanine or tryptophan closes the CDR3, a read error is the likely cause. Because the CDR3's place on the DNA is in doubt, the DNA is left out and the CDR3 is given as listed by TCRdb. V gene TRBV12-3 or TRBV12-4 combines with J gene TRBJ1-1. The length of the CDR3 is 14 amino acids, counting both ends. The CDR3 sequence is CASTIMRVNTEAFL.

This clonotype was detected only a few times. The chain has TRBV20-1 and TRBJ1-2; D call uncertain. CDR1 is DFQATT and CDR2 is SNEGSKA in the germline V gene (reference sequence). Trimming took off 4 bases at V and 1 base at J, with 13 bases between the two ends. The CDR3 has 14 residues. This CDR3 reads CSATWGPINYGYTF. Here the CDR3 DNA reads TGCAGTGCTACCTGGGGTCCAATTAACTATGGCTACACCTTC.

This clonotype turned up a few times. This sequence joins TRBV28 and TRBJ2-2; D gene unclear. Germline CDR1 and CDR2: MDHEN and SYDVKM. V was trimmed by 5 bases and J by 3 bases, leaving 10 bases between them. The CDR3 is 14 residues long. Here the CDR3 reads CASSRLRDTGELFF. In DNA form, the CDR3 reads TGTGCCAGCAGTCGGCTTAGGGACACCGGGGAGCTGTTTTTT. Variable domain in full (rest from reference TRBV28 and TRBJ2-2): DVKVTQSSRYLVKRTGEKVFLECVQDMDHENMFWYRQDPGLGLRLIYFSYDVKMKEKGDIPEGYSVSREKKERFSLILESASTNQTSMYLCASSRLRDTGELFFGEGSRLTVL.

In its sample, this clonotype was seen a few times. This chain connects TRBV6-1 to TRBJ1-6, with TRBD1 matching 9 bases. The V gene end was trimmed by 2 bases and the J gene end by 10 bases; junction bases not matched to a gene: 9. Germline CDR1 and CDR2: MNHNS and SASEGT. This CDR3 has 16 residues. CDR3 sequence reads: CASSESHRGLNSPLHF. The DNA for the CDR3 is TGTGCCAGCAGTGAATCTCACAGGGGGCTAAACTCACCCCTCCACTTT.

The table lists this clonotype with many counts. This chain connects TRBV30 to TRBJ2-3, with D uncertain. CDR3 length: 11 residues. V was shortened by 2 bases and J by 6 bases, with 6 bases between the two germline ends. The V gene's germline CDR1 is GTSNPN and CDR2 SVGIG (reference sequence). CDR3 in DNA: TGTGCCTGGAGTACTGGGGATACGCAGTATTTT. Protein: CAWSTGDTQYF.

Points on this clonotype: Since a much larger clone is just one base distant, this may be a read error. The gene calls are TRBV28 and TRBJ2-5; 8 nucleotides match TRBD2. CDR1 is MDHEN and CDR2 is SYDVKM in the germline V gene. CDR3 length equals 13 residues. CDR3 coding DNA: TGTGCCGGCAGCAAACTAGCGGAAGAGACCCAGTACTTC. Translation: CAGSKLAEETQYF.

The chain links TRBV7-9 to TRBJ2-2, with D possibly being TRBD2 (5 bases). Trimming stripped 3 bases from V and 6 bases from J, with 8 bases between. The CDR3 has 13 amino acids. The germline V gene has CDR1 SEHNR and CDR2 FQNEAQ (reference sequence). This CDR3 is CASSFGVAGELFF. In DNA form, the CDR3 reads TGTGCCAGCAGCTTCGGGGTGGCCGGGGAGCTGTTTTTT.